The 9 T cell receptor beta chains reported below all come from one sample, sequenced in a study of cytomegalovirus exposure and HLA in healthy donors. Both 60 Vbeta primers and 13 Jbeta primers went into the PCR. TCRdb's copy holds only in-frame clones and misses some; the assay was immunoSEQ multiplex PCR. This sample has around 100,000 clones, with roughly 83% found just once. The sample taken for sequencing was PBMCs. These receptors all come from a man aged 35 to 55 in good health and CMV-seronegative.

CDR3 in DNA: TGTGCCTGGAGTATCTCGGGGGTCTCACCCCTCCACTTT. Translation gives CAWSISGVSPLHF. The chain uses TRBV30 and TRBJ1-6, with TRBD1 as a possible D gene (5 bases). V was pared by 2 bases and J by 10 bases, with 12 bases between. This CDR3 region has 13 residues. CDR1 and CDR2 (germline): GTSNPN, SVGIG (reference sequence).

The chain recombines TRBV6-1 with TRBJ1-3; D remains ambiguous. Trimming pared 5 bases from V and 7 bases from J, leaving 6 bases between. The germline V gene has CDR1 MNHNS and CDR2 SASEGT. This CDR3 has 11 residues. CDR3 in amino acids: CASSPTNTIYF. CDR3 bases: TGTGCCAGCAGTCCTACTAACACCATATATTTT.

This clone has only a few counts. The rearrangement joins TRBV14 to TRBJ2-2; 12 bases map to TRBD1. Germline loops: CDR1 SGHDN, CDR2 FVKESK. Trimming took 4 bases from V and 5 from J; bases not matched to a gene: 5. CDR3 size: 16 residues. The CDR3 here is CASSRDRGRRTGELFF. CDR3 DNA sequence: TGTGCCAGCAGCCGGGACAGGGGGCGCCGGACCGGGGAGCTGTTTTTT.

This clone was seen only a few times. The rearrangement uses TRBV7-2 and TRBJ1-1; D perhaps matches TRBD1 (6 bases). The germline V gene has CDR1 SGHTA and CDR2 FQGNSA. The CDR3 length is 15 residues. Trimming took 5 bases from V and 6 from J, leaving 19 bases between them. The CDR3 nucleotides read TGTGCCAGCAGCCCTGAGGGGGGGGATTGGGCTGAAGCTTTCTTT. It translates to CASSPEGGDWAEAFF.

J is TRBJ2-7 and V is TRBV9, with 7 bases lining up with TRBD1. This CDR3 has 15 residues. Losses at the gene ends were 4 bases for V and 0 bases for J; bases not matched to a gene: 7. The germline V gene has CDR1 SGDLS and CDR2 YYNGEE. The CDR3 protein is CASSPSGGSSYEQYF. Here the CDR3 DNA reads TGTGCCAGCAGCCCTTCAGGGGGATCCTCCTACGAGCAGTACTTC.

The chain joins TRBV5-6 to TRBJ1-1; D possibly corresponds to TRBD1 (6 bases). This CDR3 contains 13 residues. Trimming removed 6 bases at V and 1 base at J, with 10 bases between. Germline values: CDR1 SGHDT, CDR2 YYEEEE. CDR3 region: CASTSDRNTEAFF. The CDR3 DNA reads TGTGCCAGCACTTCGGACAGGAACACTGAAGCTTTCTTT.

Regarding this clone: Mismatch with germline at one junction end may stem from a read error. This chain links TRBV7-9 with TRBJ2-5; TRBD2 might be the D (6 bases). In germline, CDR1 is SEHNR, CDR2 FQNEAQ (reference sequence). The CDR3 contains 13 residues. The chain's CDR3 is CSSSLAGQETQYF. CDR3 nucleotides: TGTTCCAGCAGCTTGGCGGGGCAAGAGACCCAGTACTTC.

The chain combines TRBV2 with TRBJ2-3, with TRBD1 identical over 8 bases. There are 15 residues in the CDR3. In germline, CDR1 is SNHLY, CDR2 FYNNEI. Trimming at V came to 4 bases and at J to 2 bases, leaving 5 bases not matched to a gene. The CDR3 loop reads CASSGWTGNTDTQYF. The CDR3 DNA follows: TGTGCCAGCAGTGGATGGACAGGGAACACAGATACGCAGTATTTT.

The chain is built from TRBV7-8 and TRBJ1-6, with 8 bases identical to TRBD1. From germline, CDR1 is SGHVS and CDR2 FQNEAQ. The CDR3 is 15 amino acids. With 1 base clipped from V and 4 bases from J, the junction kept 0 bases outside the gene matches. In DNA form, the CDR3 reads TGTGCCAGCAGCTTAGGGACAGGGTATAATTCACCCCTCCACTTT. This gives the protein CASSLGTGYNSPLHF.